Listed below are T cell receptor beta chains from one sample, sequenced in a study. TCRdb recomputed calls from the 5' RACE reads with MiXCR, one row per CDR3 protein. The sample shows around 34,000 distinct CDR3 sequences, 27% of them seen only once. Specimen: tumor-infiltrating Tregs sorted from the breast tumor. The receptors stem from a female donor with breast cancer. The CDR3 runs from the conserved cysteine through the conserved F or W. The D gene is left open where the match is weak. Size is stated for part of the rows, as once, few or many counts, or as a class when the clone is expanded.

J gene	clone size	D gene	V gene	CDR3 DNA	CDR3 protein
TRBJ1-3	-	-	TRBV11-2	TGTGCCAGCAGCTACCGGGACGGCACTGGAAACACCATATATTTT	CASSYRDGTGNTIYF
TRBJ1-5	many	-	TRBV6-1	TGTGCCAGCAGTGCCAAGGGGAGGGGGAGCAATCAGCCCCAGCATTTT	CASSAKGRGSNQPQHF
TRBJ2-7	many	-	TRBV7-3	TGTGCCAGCAGTTCTGACTCCTCCGGCAACGAGCAGTACTTC	CASSSDSSGNEQYF
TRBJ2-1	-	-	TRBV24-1	TGTGCCACCAGTGACGGACAGCCTCCCTACAATGAGCAGTTCTTC	CATSDGQPPYNEQFF
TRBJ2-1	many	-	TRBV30	TGTGCCTGCAACGGGCCGCGGGCCACCTACAATGAGCAGTTCTTC	CACNGPRATYNEQFF
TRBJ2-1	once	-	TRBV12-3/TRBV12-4	TGTGCCAGCAGTACGACACGAGGGCAGTTCTTC	CASSTTRGQFF
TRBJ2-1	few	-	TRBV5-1	TGCGCCAGCAGCTTGGTAGGGGAATCATCCTACAATGAGCAGTTCTTC	CASSLVGESSYNEQFF
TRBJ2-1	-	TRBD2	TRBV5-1	TGCGCCAGCAGCCCTGCGGGGGGGCAATACAATGAGCAGTTCTTC	CASSPAGGQYNEQFF
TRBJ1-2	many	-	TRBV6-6	TGTGCCAGCAGCTTTCAGACGGATGTCTATGGCTACACCTTC	CASSFQTDVYGYTF
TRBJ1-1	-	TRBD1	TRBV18	TGTGCCAGCTCACCCCTCGGACAGGGTGGAAGCACTGAAGCTTTCTTT	CASSPLGQGGSTEAFF
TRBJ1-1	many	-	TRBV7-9	TGTGCCAGCAGCCCTGGGGGTGGGTTGAACACTGAAGCTTTCTTT	CASSPGGGLNTEAFF
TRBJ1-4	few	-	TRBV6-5	TGTGCCAGCAAACGCGACGATAACTGGAATGAAAAACTGTTTTTT	CASKRDDNWNEKLFF
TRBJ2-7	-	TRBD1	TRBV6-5	TGCGCCAGCAGCCACCGCTACCCCACCGGGACAGGGCCCCACGAGCAGTACTTC	CASSHRYPTGTGPHEQYF
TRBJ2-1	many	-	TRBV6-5	TGTGCCAGCAGTTACTACGGGGAATACAATGAGCAGTTCTTC	CASSYYGEYNEQFF
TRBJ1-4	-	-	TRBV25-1	TGTGCCAGCAGCGCTGTAGGGGGTGAAAAACTGTTTTTT	CASSAVGGEKLFF
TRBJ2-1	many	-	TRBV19	TGTGCCAGTAGTATTTCTATGGTGCGTGGGTCTGAGCAGTTCTTC	CASSISMVRGSEQFF
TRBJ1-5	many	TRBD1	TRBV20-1	TGCAGTGCTAGAGAACGGGGGATTGCCGGGACAGGATTCAATCAGCCCCAGCATTTT	CSARERGIAGTGFNQPQHF
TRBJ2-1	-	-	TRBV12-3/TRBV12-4	TGTGCCAGCATAGTTTATCCAGGGGAGATCAATGAGCAGTTCTTC	CASIVYPGEINEQFF
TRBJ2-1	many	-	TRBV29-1	TGCAGCGTTGGATCGTGGGGGGCGACCTACAATGAGCAGTTCTTC	CSVGSWGATYNEQFF
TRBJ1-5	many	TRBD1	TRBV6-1	TGTGCCAGCAAAGGGGATGGACAGGGTAATCAGCCCCAGCATTTT	CASKGDGQGNQPQHF
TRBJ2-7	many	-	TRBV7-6	TGTGCCAGCAGCCCCACGGGCGGGTCCTCCTACGAGCAGTACTTC	CASSPTGGSSYEQYF
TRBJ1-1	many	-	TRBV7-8	TGTGCCAGCAGCTTAGGGGGGCCGGGTGAAGCTTTCTTT	CASSLGGPGEAFF
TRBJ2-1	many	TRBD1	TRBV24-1	TGTGCCACCAGTGATGGGGGGACAGGACGGGGTCATGAGCAGTTCTTC	CATSDGGTGRGHEQFF
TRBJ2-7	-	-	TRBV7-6	TGTGCCAGCAGCTTAAGTCCGCGACAGGAGACCTACGAGCAGTACTTC	CASSLSPRQETYEQYF
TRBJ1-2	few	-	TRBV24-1	TGTGCCACCAGTGACACTTCCCCGACAGACAGTTTTGGCTACACCTTC	CATSDTSPTDSFGYTF
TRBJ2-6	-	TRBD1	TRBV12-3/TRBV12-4	TGTGCCAGCAGTCCAAGACAGGGAAGACCTGGGGCCAACGTCCTGACTTTC	CASSPRQGRPGANVLTF
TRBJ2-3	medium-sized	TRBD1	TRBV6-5	TGTGCCAGCAGACGGACAGGGGGCGCCGCAGATACGCAGTATTTT	CASRRTGGAADTQYF
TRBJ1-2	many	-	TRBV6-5	TGTGCCAGCAGTAGAACAGTTAACTATGGCTACACCTTC	CASSRTVNYGYTF
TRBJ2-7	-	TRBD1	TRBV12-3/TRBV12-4	TGTGCCAGCAGTTCAGATTGGACAGGAAAGGGGGAGCAGAACTTC	CASSSDWTGKGEQNF
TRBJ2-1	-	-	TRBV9	TGTGCCAGCAGCGTAATGGGACAAAGGGATTACAATGAGCAGTTCTTC	CASSVMGQRDYNEQFF
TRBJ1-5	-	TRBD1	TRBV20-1	TGCAGTGCTAGAGATGACGCCAGGGGGGGGCAGCCCCAGCATTTT	CSARDDARGGQPQHF
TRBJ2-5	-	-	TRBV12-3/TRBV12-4	TGTGCCAGCAGTTTTATTCGGGAGACCCAGTACTTC	CASSFIRETQYF
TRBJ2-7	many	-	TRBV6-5	TGTGCCAGCAGTTATCGCCAGTCCTACGAGCAGTACTTC	CASSYRQSYEQYF